This T cell receptor (beta chain) derives from a study of cytomegalovirus exposure and HLA in healthy donors (TCRdb year 2017). About the investigation overall: An earlier analysis of approximately 590 of the donors reported 250 to 350 Gb of sequence data and more than 90 million unique TCR beta sequences from about 180 million T cells. The aim of the study was to test whether cataloging public T cell receptors could identify signatures of past pathogen exposure. Every discovery cohort repertoire had been produced on one sequencing platform. The study combined high-throughput TCR immunosequencing, statistical association of individual TCRs with disease status, and machine learning to predict cytomegalovirus infection status. Donor age, sex, ethnicity and CMV serostatus were compiled together with the repertoire data. Using immunosequencing, the study profiled T cell repertoires from 666 subjects and related those repertoires to cytomegalovirus serostatus. The number of donors typed differed by locus, with 629-630 for A, B, C, DRB1 and DQB1, over 500 for DQA1, 600 to 610 for DPA1, and some 440 for DPB1. A later analysis re-examined previously published TCR beta repertoires from roughly 720 donors and added high-resolution HLA genotyping to investigate patterns of TCR occurrence. The genetic ancestry cluster associated with self-reported Caucasian donors included over 65% of the roughly 400 genotyped donors. The later analysis used no new phenotypic data to find candidate immune exposures, relying instead on TCR beta sequences and their occurrence across donors. Roughly 5 DR-DQ haplotypes were handled as single units for association and clustering, since linkage in the cohort was strong. HLA typing covered class I and class II loci at four-digit resolution. Among 398 genotyped donors of the cohort, an average of around 240,000 unique TCR beta nucleotide sequences were sequenced per donor, around 20% of them non-productive. Genome-wide SNP genotypes for about 60% of the 666 donors were used in a later genetic analysis, which treated that subset as a discovery cohort. A separate validation cohort of more than 100 different subjects was used in addition to the roughly 620-subject first cohort. An early release covering around 630 HLA-typed donors comprised about 310 gigabases of sequencing data and roughly 85 million unique TCR sequences. To decide whether each TCR beta V gene segment behaved as functional or pseudogenic, an earlier analysis of nearly 600 of the donors relied on high-throughput TCR beta sequencing. The research as a whole found: The classifier was reported to diagnose cytomegalovirus status with high specificity and sensitivity in both the original and validation cohorts. Because counts were too low, 15 to 20 rarely observed V segments, including chromosome 9 orphons, were left out of the earlier analysis of approximately 500 of the donors. Three of the identified cytomegalovirus-associated TCR beta chains were confirmed in vitro to be specific for cytomegalovirus antigens. An association between a missense DCLRE1C variant and V-gene and J-gene trimming of TCR beta chains was found in a later genetic analysis and replicated in an independent cohort. Linkage disequilibrium might explain the correlated functional status among segregating V segments, but an unknown experimental factor could not be ruled out. In a later analysis, 16,951 TCR beta sequences were associated with specific HLA alleles at a false discovery rate of 0.05. Compared with equally common non-associated chains, HLA-associated TCR beta chains in a later analysis were more clonally expanded and had lower generation probabilities. According to a later genetic analysis, donors in an Asian-associated ancestry cluster had fewer N-insertions in productive TCRs than the approximately 700-donor mean. The 87-base-pair reads could not distinguish some IMGT-functional V segments, including TRBV6-2 and TRBV6-3, so those segments were excluded. It was suggested by the authors that the approach could potentially be generalized to other disease states and immunological phenotypes. A cluster of highly shared sequence variants was judged likely to represent a technical artifact of the sequencing pipeline. A further reported finding was that TCR beta sequences accurately predicted the HLA-A and HLA-B alleles for most subjects in the first cohort. HLA typing was unavailable for some donors at each locus, so association tests used only the typed subset. Several of the top co-occurrence clusters appeared to be linked to parvovirus B19, influenza, CMV and Epstein-Barr virus, according to a later analysis. In a later analysis, TCR association rates were found to vary across HLA loci, with the most associated TCRs seen for DRB1 alleles and the fewest for HLA-C alleles. In an earlier analysis of some 550 of the donors, most TCR beta V segments were observed in productive rearrangements about 90% or about 30% of the time, broadly matching IMGT annotations. In a later analysis, most CMV-associated TCR beta chains were found to appear HLA-restricted, with HLA associations seemingly driven largely by CMV exposure. Roughly uniform sequencing depth across donors was assumed in presence/absence analyses, although this assumption may not hold. The cohort was sequenced for TCR beta chains only, and without alpha or paired-chain data the features that could be detected were limited. While some public TCRs were present in many individuals, most TCR sequences turned up only very rarely across donors. When HLA alleles, especially DR and DQ, strongly co-occurred, TCR associations were difficult to assign to individual alleles. CMV serostatus was the only immune exposure information available for the cohort. A total of 150 to 200 TCR beta chains were listed by the study as associated with cytomegalovirus.

In this sample, this clone turned up a few times. Its specific antigen is unknown. There are no base qualities to consult, and no much larger clone falls within one base. The cohort was made up of about 670 healthy bone marrow donors. At the time of sampling, every cohort member was nominally healthy, though immune exposures that went unrecorded were likely present. The donor was CMV seronegative and belonged to the group of 352 seronegative cohort members. Every donor gave a peripheral blood sample, and the peripheral blood mononuclear cells from that sample were used for TCR beta sequencing. Genomic DNA was extracted from the blood cell samples with the Qiagen DNeasy Blood Extraction Kit. Library creation used the immunoSEQ multiplex PCR assay. For the multiplex PCR, a mixture combining 60 forward primers for TCR Vbeta segments and 13 reverse primers for TCR Jbeta segments was used. The CDR3 region of rearranged TCR beta genes was amplified from genomic DNA by a multiplex PCR assay. On the Illumina HiSeq System, the amplified TCR beta libraries were sequenced as 87-base-pair reads. On the study's bioinformatics: A later analysis counted approximately 74 million unique TCR beta chains across the 690 or so repertoires, and roughly 9.9 million of these chains were shared by at least two donors. Raw reads were error-corrected and collapsed into unique sequences by a nearest-neighbor algorithm in which closely related sequences were merged to remove PCR and sequencing errors. CDR3 sequences were aligned to IMGT reference sequences to assign V, D and J gene segments. For a sequence to be retained, a match of at least six nucleotides was required to both a V gene segment and a J gene segment. Rearrangements were called productive when the CDR3 lacked stop codons and stayed in frame with V and J; all others were non-productive. CDR3 was defined according to IMGT convention as the region running from the second conserved V-encoded cysteine to the conserved J-encoded phenylalanine. The earlier analysis of about 620 of the donors excluded sequences that lacked an unambiguous match to a single V gene segment. An earlier analysis of almost 600 of the donors classified V segments as functional when productive rearrangements were above 56.7% and as segregating when the standard deviation between donors was above 5%. A statistical classification framework was built for diagnosing cytomegalovirus status from the catalog of TCR beta chain sequences. In a later analysis, V and J genes were assigned by comparing TCR nucleotide sequences against IMGT/GENE-DB human TR gene sequences. Using the TCRdist pipeline, a later analysis assigned CDR3 sequences along with most-parsimonious VDJ recombination scenarios. In a later analysis, every TCR beta chain was defined by the combination of its CDR3 amino acid sequence and its V-gene family, and reads without a unique V-gene family were dropped. To address suspected cross-contamination and a sequencing artifact, a later analysis removed roughly 580 highly shared, low-generation-probability nucleotide sequences. For each public chain, a later analysis derived a clonal expansion index from normalized ranks of inferred template counts within each repertoire. In a later analysis, generation probabilities were computed with a VDJ recombination model fitted to out-of-frame rearrangements, and the resulting probabilities were checked against IGoR. A later analysis scored TCR-TCR, TCR-HLA and TCR-CMV co-occurrence with hypergeometric tests, applying a repertoire-size bias correction to TCR pairs. To estimate false discovery rates, a later analysis permuted the HLA or CMV assignments 20 times. In a later analysis, co-occurring TCRs were grouped using DBSCAN, and TCRdist sequence similarity was added for clustering within HLA-allele-positive subsets. Co-occurrence clustering excluded repertoires with fewer than 30,000 or more than 120,000 public chains, plus five with anomalous nucleotide sharing. The immuneACCESS repertoire file appears here via TCRdb, limited to in-frame rearrangements. These files lack a portion of the clones; in checked studies, under half of the deficit traces to unresolved V genes, and the cause of the others is not known. V and J calls and clone size are as listed in that table; D and trimming were resolved from the DNA. The sample profile shows over 130,000 clones; over 75% of them were found once. About 1.2% of the sample comes from the top ten.

The V and J ends are trimmed by 4 bases and 0 bases, leaving 14 bases between them. Including cysteine and phenylalanine, the CDR3 has 16 amino acids. Solely the CDR3 DNA is kept, with 48 bases framed from the first base. From the germline V gene, CDR1 is SNHLY and CDR2 is FYNNEI. The V gene is TRBV2 and the J gene is TRBJ2-3; TRBD1 is a possible D gene, resting on 6 matching bases. The clonotype originates from a female donor in good health and CMV-seronegative. The sequencing sample was made of PBMCs. The CDR3 protein sequence reads: CASSGAQGSSTDTQYF. At the DNA level, the sequence is TGTGCCAGCAGTGGGGCCCAGGGGTCTAGCACAGATACGCAGTATTTT.